Below are 24 T cell receptor beta chains sequenced from a single sample in a study of blood T cell repertoires in COVID-19. Profiling relied on immunoSEQ multiplex PCR, and the TCRdb table lists in-frame clones only, not all of them. The sample contains 100,000 to 150,000 clones, about four fifths of which appear only once. The material sequenced was peripheral blood. These receptor sequences come from a woman aged 45-65 years with acute or convalescent COVID-19.

Only a few counts were recorded for this clone. This sequence joins TRBV30 and TRBJ1-2; no clear D. This CDR3 has 15 amino acids. Between the trimmed V and J ends, which lost 0 bases and 4 bases, there was a span of 15 bases. Germline loops: CDR1 GTSNPN, CDR2 SVGIG (reference sequence). The CDR3 sequence is CAWSVGGSAPYGYTF. In nucleotides, the CDR3 is TGTGCCTGGAGTGTAGGAGGGAGTGCCCCCTATGGCTACACCTTC.

This clone was seen just once. The CDR3 is CASIGGSGNTIYF. The CDR3 DNA reads as TGTGCCAGCATCGGAGGGTCTGGAAACACCATATATTTT. This rearrangement joins TRBV28 to TRBJ1-3; D remains unclear. The CDR3 has 13 amino acids. Trimming left V 7 bases short and J 1 base short, with 8 bases between. Germline V gene sequence: CDR1 MDHEN, CDR2 SYDVKM. The whole variable domain, remainder taken from reference TRBV28 and TRBJ1-3, is DVKVTQSSRYLVKRTGEKVFLECVQDMDHENMFWYRQDPGLGLRLIYFSYDVKMKEKGDIPEGYSVSREKKERFSLILESASTNQTSMYLCASIGGSGNTIYFGEGSWLTVV.

The CDR3 loop reads CASSRQGRALGGYTF. CDR3 DNA sequence: TGTGCCAGCAGCCGACAGGGTAGGGCCTTGGGTGGCTACACCTTC. This sequence joins TRBV5-8 and TRBJ1-2, with TRBD1 matching 7 bases. The CDR3 length is 15 residues. Germline values: CDR1 SGHTS, CDR2 YDEGEE. The J segment lost 7 bases and the V segment lost 4 bases, leaving 13 bases of the junction unmatched.

V and J are TRBV10-2 and TRBJ1-4; weak D call: TRBD1 (6 bases). The CDR3 contains 13 residues. V was pared by 6 bases and J by 5 bases, with 10 bases between. In germline, CDR1 is WSHSY, CDR2 SAAADI. Here the CDR3 reads CASRWQGNEKLFF. The DNA of the CDR3 is TGCGCCAGCAGGTGGCAGGGGAATGAAAAACTGTTTTTT.

J is TRBJ1-1 and V is TRBV30; no firm D call. Per germline, CDR1 GTSNPN and CDR2 SVGIG (reference sequence). CDR3 length: 15 amino acids. Between the trimmed V and J ends, which lost 4 bases and 4 bases, there was a span of 19 bases. DNA for the CDR3: TGTGCCTGGATCAAAACTGCGCCCGTCGGCACTGAAGCTTTCTTT. Protein: CAWIKTAPVGTEAFF.

The J gene is TRBJ1-5, the V gene TRBV19; 7 bases map to TRBD1. Germline CDR1 LNHDA, CDR2 SQIVND (reference sequence). V was pared by 8 bases and J by 1 base, with 8 bases of the junction left unmatched. The CDR3 extends over 15 amino acids. This CDR3 reads CASGPGTASNQPQHF. CDR3 coding DNA: TGTGCCAGTGGACCTGGGACAGCCAGCAATCAGCCCCAGCATTTT.

The chain links TRBV2 to TRBJ1-5; TRBD1 agrees at 12 bases. The CDR3 totals 18 residues. Trimming removed 4 bases from V and 6 bases from J; junction bases left unmatched: 13. CDR1 and CDR2 from the germline V gene are SNHLY and FYNNEI. The CDR3 sequence: CASSATLPGQGAGQPQHF. CDR3 nucleotide sequence: TGTGCCAGCAGTGCAACTTTACCGGGACAGGGGGCTGGTCAGCCCCAGCATTTT.

The rearrangement links TRBV4-1 to TRBJ1-2, with 10 bases lining up with TRBD1. The trim removed 0 bases at V and 4 bases at J, leaving 8 bases unmatched. Germline V CDR1 and CDR2: MGHRA, YSYEKL. The CDR3 runs 17 residues. As DNA, the CDR3 is TGCGCCAGCAGCCAAGATCCGACAGGGGGCTTAGGCTATGGCTACACCTTC. It codes for CASSQDPTGGLGYGYTF.

The chain uses TRBV9 and TRBJ2-1, with TRBD2 as a possible D gene (5 bases). Trimming shortened V by 1 base and J by 8 bases, and 10 bases separated the two germline ends. Germline V gene lookup returns CDR1 SGDLS and CDR2 YYNGEE. The CDR3 totals 13 residues. As DNA, the CDR3 is TGTGCCAGCAGCGTACGAGGGTACGATGAGCAGTTCTTC. This gives the protein CASSVRGYDEQFF.

The V call is TRBV13, the J call TRBJ1-3; D gene uncertain. Germline lookup yields CDR1 PRHDT and CDR2 FYEKMQ (reference sequence). The CDR3 is 16 amino acids. Trimming cost V 0 bases and J 0 bases, with 9 bases left between them. CDR3 loop: CASSLGRRTSGNTIYF. As DNA, the CDR3 is TGTGCCAGCAGCTTAGGACGGAGGACCTCTGGAAACACCATATATTTT.

V and J are TRBV2 and TRBJ2-7; D not certain. CDR1 is SNHLY, CDR2 FYNNEI, per germline. The CDR3 length is 13 residues. Trimming removed 2 bases from V and 2 bases from J, with 7 bases in between. The CDR3 sequence: CASSESQTYEQYF. The CDR3 DNA follows: TGTGCCAGCAGTGAATCACAGACCTACGAGCAGTACTTC.

The chain uses TRBV6-4 and TRBJ1-1; TRBD1 matches at 10 bases. Germline-derived CDR1 and CDR2 are MRHNA and SNTAGT. This CDR3 contains 15 residues. The trim removed 8 bases at V and 1 base at J, leaving 7 bases unmatched. CDR3 nucleotide sequence: TGTGCCAGCCGGACAGGGGGAAAGGGGAACACTGAAGCTTTCTTT. Encoded protein: CASRTGGKGNTEAFF.

The J gene is TRBJ1-4, the V gene TRBV30; D call uncertain. Trimming removed 1 base at V and 8 bases at J, with 29 bases between. The germline gives CDR1 GTSNPN, CDR2 SVGIG (reference sequence). The CDR3 is made up of 19 amino acids. CDR3: CAWSGATTSGGVYFEKLFF. CDR3 nucleotides: TGTGCCTGGAGTGGGGCCACGACATCAGGCGGGGTTTACTTCGAAAAACTGTTTTTT.

This chain links TRBV6-5 with TRBJ2-1; tentative D call: TRBD1 (6 bases). V was clipped by 7 bases and J by 9 bases, with 19 bases between them. CDR3 length: 14 amino acids. CDR1 MNHEY and CDR2 SVGAGI come from the germline V gene. Here the CDR3 reads CASTPGHFSGEQFF. In DNA, the CDR3 is TGTGCCAGCACCCCGGGACACTTCTCGGGTGAGCAGTTCTTC.

The chain carries TRBV7-2 and TRBJ2-5; 8 bases match TRBD2. The length of the CDR3 is 13 residues. V gave up 5 bases and J gave up 5 bases; unmatched junction bases: 4. Germline V lookup: CDR1 SGHTA, CDR2 FQGNSA. This CDR3 is CASSRGGSETQYF. For the CDR3, the DNA is TGTGCCAGCAGCCGGGGGGGTTCGGAGACCCAGTACTTC.

This clone has just one count. The chain joins TRBV5-1 to TRBJ1-1, with 8 bases fitting TRBD1. The V gene's germline CDR1 is SGHRS and CDR2 YFSETQ. V lost 4 bases, J lost 1 base, and 12 bases stayed unmatched. This CDR3 has 17 residues. This CDR3 reads CASSPGQGIAGNTEAFF. DNA of the CDR3: TGCGCCAGCAGCCCCGGACAGGGTATCGCGGGGAACACTGAAGCTTTCTTT.

The chain employs TRBV28 and TRBJ1-6; 7 positions agree with TRBD1. Looked up from germline, CDR1 is MDHEN and CDR2 is SYDVKM. Trimming removed 6 bases from V and 9 bases from J; junction bases left unmatched: 8. The CDR3 sequence is 14 residues long. As DNA, the CDR3 is TGTGCCAGCAGACTCGACAGGGTAATTTCACCCCTCCACTTT. It translates to CASRLDRVISPLHF.

This clone was seen more than once but under ten times. The chain joins TRBV14 to TRBJ1-1; D unresolved. The germline gives CDR1 SGHDN, CDR2 FVKESK. The CDR3 has 16 residues. The germline V and J ends were trimmed by 0 bases and 6 bases, with 17 bases remaining between them. The CDR3 DNA sequence: TGTGCCAGCAGCCAAGATTCGCCCCCGGGTGGGTCTGAAGCTTTCTTT. It translates to CASSQDSPPGGSEAFF. The full variable domain, its missing parts supplied by reference TRBV14 and TRBJ1-1, is EAGVTQFPSHSVIEKGQTVTLRCDPISGHDNLYWYRRVMGKEIKFLLHFVKESKQDESGMPNNRFLAERTGGTYSTLKVQPAELEDSGVYFCASSQDSPPGGSEAFFGQGTRLTVV.

This clone has a handful of counts. The V and J genes are TRBV18 and TRBJ1-1; D remains ambiguous. Germline V gene sequence: CDR1 KGHSH, CDR2 LQKENI. The V gene lost 6 bases and the J gene lost 1 base, with 15 bases spanning the gap. The CDR3 sequence is 15 residues long. CDR3 nucleotides: TGTGCCAGCTCGCGTGGGCGGGAGCGGAACACTGAAGCTTTCTTT. Its translation is CASSRGRERNTEAFF.

The V gene is TRBV11-2, the J gene TRBJ1-4; D gene ambiguous. The CDR3 totals 15 residues. V was cut by 1 base and J by 5 bases, with 11 bases left in between. The germline V gene has CDR1 SGHAT and CDR2 FQNNGV. The chain's CDR3 is CASSLGDIANEKLFF. Here the CDR3 DNA reads TGTGCCAGCAGCTTAGGCGACATAGCGAATGAAAAACTGTTTTTT.

The chain links TRBV6-6 to TRBJ1-2; 10 nucleotides align to TRBD1. Unmatched junction bases numbered 12, after V lost 6 bases and J lost 5 bases. The CDR3 spans 16 residues. From germline, CDR1 is MNHNY and CDR2 SVGAGI (reference sequence). The CDR3 loop is CASSNSRTGGGYGYTF. The CDR3 DNA reads TGTGCCAGCAGCAACAGTCGGACAGGGGGTGGTTATGGCTACACCTTC.

V is TRBV15 and J is TRBJ1-1, with D perhaps matching TRBD1 (5 bases). Germline V gene data show CDR1 as LNHNV and CDR2 as YYDKDF (reference sequence). Trimming took off 0 bases at V and 4 bases at J, with 12 bases between the two ends. The CDR3 has 15 residues. CDR3 coding DNA: TGTGCCACCAGCAGAGATCCCAGGGCCCCCACTGAAGCTTTCTTT. It encodes CATSRDPRAPTEAFF. The full variable domain, its missing parts supplied by reference TRBV15 and TRBJ1-1, is DAMVIQNPRYQVTQFGKPVTLSCSQTLNHNVMYWYQQKSSQAPKLLFHYYDKDFNNEADTPDNFQSRRPNTSFCFLDIRSPGLGDTAMYLCATSRDPRAPTEAFFGQGTRLTVV.

J is TRBJ1-1 and V is TRBV9, with TRBD1 matching over 7 bases. The germline gives CDR1 SGDLS, CDR2 YYNGEE. The CDR3 is 14 amino acids. Trimming removed 4 bases from V and 7 bases from J; junction bases left unmatched: 10. The CDR3 protein is CASSHGTATLEAFF. The CDR3 nucleotides read TGTGCCAGCAGCCACGGGACAGCCACACTTGAAGCTTTCTTT.

The J gene is TRBJ2-7, the V gene TRBV5-1, with D possibly being TRBD1 (5 bases). Trimming shortened V by 0 bases and J by 2 bases, and 15 bases separated the two germline ends. The CDR3 sequence is 16 residues long. The germline V gene has CDR1 SGHRS and CDR2 YFSETQ. The CDR3 here is CASSLEPETVAYEQYF. The DNA of the CDR3 is TGCGCCAGCAGCTTGGAGCCTGAGACAGTGGCCTACGAGCAGTACTTC.